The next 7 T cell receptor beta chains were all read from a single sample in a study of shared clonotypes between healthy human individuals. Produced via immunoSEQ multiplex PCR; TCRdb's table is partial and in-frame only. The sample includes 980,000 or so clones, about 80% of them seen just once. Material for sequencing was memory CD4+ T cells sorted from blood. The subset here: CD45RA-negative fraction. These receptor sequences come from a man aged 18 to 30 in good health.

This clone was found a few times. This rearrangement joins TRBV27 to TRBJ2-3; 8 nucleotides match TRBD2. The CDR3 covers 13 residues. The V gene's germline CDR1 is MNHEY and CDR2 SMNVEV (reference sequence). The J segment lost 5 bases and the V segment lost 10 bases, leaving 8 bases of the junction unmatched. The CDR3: CATSGLVGDTQYF. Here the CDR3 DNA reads TGTGCCACATCGGGACTAGTGGGAGATACGCAGTATTTT.

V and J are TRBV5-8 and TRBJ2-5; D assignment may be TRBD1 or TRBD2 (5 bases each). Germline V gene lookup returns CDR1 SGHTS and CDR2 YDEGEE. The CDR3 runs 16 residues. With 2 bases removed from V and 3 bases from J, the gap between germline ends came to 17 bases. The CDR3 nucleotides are TGTGCCAGCAGCTTAGGGAGCCGAGGGGAAAAAGAGACCCAGTACTTC. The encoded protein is CASSLGSRGEKETQYF.

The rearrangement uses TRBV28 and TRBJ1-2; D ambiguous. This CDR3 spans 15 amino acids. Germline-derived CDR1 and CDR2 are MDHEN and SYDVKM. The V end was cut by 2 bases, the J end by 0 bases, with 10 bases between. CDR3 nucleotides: TGTGCCAGCAGTTTACCGTCGTTCTCTAACTATGGCTACACCTTC. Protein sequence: CASSLPSFSNYGYTF.

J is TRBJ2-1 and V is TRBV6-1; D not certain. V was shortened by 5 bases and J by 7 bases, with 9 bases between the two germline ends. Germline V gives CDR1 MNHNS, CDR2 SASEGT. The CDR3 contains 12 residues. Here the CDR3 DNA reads TGTGCCAGCAGTAAAGGGCTAAATGAGCAGTTCTTC. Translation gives CASSKGLNEQFF.

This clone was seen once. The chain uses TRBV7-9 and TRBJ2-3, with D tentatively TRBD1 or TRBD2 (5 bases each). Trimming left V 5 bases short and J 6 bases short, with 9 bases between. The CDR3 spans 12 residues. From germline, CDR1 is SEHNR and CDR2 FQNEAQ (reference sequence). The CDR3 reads CASSRDVDTQYF. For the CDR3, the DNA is TGTGCCAGCAGCCGGGACGTCGATACGCAGTATTTT. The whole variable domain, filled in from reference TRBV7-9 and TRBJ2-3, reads DTGVSQNPRHKITKRGQNVTFRCDPISEHNRLYWYRQTLGQGPEFLTYFQNEAQLEKSRLLSDRFSAERPKGSFSTLEIQRTEQGDSAMYLCASSRDVDTQYFGPGTRLTVL.

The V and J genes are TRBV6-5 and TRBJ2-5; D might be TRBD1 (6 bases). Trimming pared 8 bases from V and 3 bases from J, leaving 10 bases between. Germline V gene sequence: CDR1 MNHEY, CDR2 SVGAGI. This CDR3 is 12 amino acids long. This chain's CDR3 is CASPGVKETQYF. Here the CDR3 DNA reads TGTGCCAGCCCAGGGGTTAAAGAGACCCAGTACTTC.

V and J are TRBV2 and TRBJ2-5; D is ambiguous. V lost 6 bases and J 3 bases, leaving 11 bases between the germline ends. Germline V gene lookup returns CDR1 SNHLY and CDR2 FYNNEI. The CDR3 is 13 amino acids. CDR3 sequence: CASSYNYEETQYF. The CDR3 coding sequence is TGTGCCAGCAGCTACAATTACGAAGAGACCCAGTACTTC. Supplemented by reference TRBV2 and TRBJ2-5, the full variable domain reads EPEVTQTPSHQVTQMGQEVILRCVPISNHLYFYWYRQILGQKVEFLVSFYNNEISEKSEIFDDQFSVERPDGSNFTLKIRSTKLEDSAMYFCASSYNYEETQYFGPGTRLLVL.